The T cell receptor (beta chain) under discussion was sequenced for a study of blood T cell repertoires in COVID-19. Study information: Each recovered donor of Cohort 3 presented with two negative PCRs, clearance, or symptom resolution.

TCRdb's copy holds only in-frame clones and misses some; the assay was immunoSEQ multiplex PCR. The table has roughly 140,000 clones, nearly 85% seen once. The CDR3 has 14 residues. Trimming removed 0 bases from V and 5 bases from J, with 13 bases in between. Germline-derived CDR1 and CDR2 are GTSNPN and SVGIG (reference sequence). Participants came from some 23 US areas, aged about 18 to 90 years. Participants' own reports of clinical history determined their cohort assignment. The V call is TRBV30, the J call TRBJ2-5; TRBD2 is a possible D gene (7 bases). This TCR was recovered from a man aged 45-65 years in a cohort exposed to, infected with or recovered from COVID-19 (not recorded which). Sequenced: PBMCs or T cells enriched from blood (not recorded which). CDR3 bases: TGTGCCTGGAGTGTACCGGGGGGCAGGGAGACCCAGTACTTC. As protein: CAWSVPGGRETQYF.